These T cell receptor beta chains were read from a single sample in a study of T cells in Graves' hyperthyroidism and ophthalmopathy. TCRdb re-derived calls from the multiplex PCR reads in MiXCR, one entry per CDR3 protein. The table includes 500,000 to 750,000 distinct CDR3 sequences, around 45% detected once. The sequenced sample consisted of peripheral blood or thyroid tissue (not recorded which). These receptors came from a young woman with Graves' hyperthyroidism. Each CDR3 is given with its conserved first and last residue. D genes are given only for firm matches. Clone sizes are given selectively: once, few, many, or a class where the clone is expanded.

>TRBV7-9|-|many|TRBJ2-5|16
CASSLGAALVEETQYF
TGTGCCAGCAGCTTAGGCGCGGCGTTGGTGGAAGAGACCCAGTACTTC
>TRBV24-1|TRBD1|-|TRBJ1-2|12
CAPGQVRDGYTF
TGTGCCCCGGGACAGGTTAGGGATGGCTACACCTTC
>TRBV20-1|TRBD2|many|TRBJ2-7|14
CSAGELAGDYEQYF
TGCAGTGCTGGCGAGTTAGCGGGAGACTACGAGCAGTACTTC
>TRBV29-1|TRBD1|-|TRBJ1-5|14
CSVTLDRGLETQHF
TGCAGCGTTACCTTGGACAGGGGGCTTGAGACCCAGCATTTT
>TRBV29-1|TRBD1|-|TRBJ2-7|14
CSAAGQGDPHEQYF
TGCAGCGCTGCCGGACAGGGTGATCCCCACGAGCAGTACTTC
>TRBV6-4|-|-|TRBJ2-1|16
CASSRLGQSSYNEQFF
TGTGCCAGCAGTAGACTAGGCCAGAGCTCCTACAATGAGCAGTTCTTC
>TRBV9|TRBD1|many|TRBJ1-3|15
CASSDGQGSGNTIYF
TGTGCCAGCAGCGACGGACAGGGTTCAGGAAACACCATATATTTT
>TRBV15|-|-|TRBJ2-5|17
CATSSDSWGRPQETQYF
TGTGCCACCAGCAGTGATTCTTGGGGGAGGCCCCAAGAGACCCAGTACTTC
>TRBV5-4|-|many|TRBJ1-1|13
CASIPIGRTEAFF
TGTGCCAGCATACCCATCGGGCGAACTGAAGCTTTCTTT
>TRBV7-9|-|many|TRBJ1-2|15
CASSLPQGSLYGYTF
TGTGCCAGCAGCTTACCCCAGGGGAGTCTCTATGGCTACACCTTC
>TRBV29-1|-|-|TRBJ2-7|14
CSVRQGGPSHEQYF
TGCAGCGTTAGACAGGGAGGGCCCTCCCACGAGCAGTACTTC
>TRBV6-2/TRBV6-3|TRBD1|-|TRBJ1-2|12
CASSSSGTGGTF
TGTGCCAGCAGTTCCTCCGGGACAGGGGGCACCTTC
>TRBV6-5|-|many|TRBJ2-6|19
CASSYRSGTTSSGANVLTF
TGTGCCAGCAGTTACCGCTCCGGGACAACAAGCTCTGGGGCCAACGTCCTGACTTTC
>TRBV2|TRBD2|-|TRBJ2-2|15
CASNGQREDTGELFF
TGTGCCAGCAATGGACAGCGGGAGGACACCGGGGAGCTGTTTTTT
>TRBV7-3|TRBD2|few|TRBJ2-7|15
CASSFSGGHYNEQYF
TGTGCCAGCAGCTTTAGCGGGGGACACTACAATGAGCAGTACTTC
>TRBV2|-|-|TRBJ1-5|13
CASPGSSNQPQHF
TGTGCCAGCCCGGGTAGCAGTAATCAGCCCCAGCATTTT
>TRBV7-2|TRBD1|-|TRBJ1-5|15
CASSLTGTGDQPQHF
TGTGCCAGCAGCTTAACCGGGACAGGGGATCAGCCCCAGCATTTT
>TRBV18|-|many|TRBJ2-7|14
CASSPGTGHYEQYF
TGTGCCAGCTCACCCGGGACCGGGCATTACGAGCAGTACTTC
>TRBV19|-|-|TRBJ2-6|14
CASSIRGRANVLTF
TGTGCCAGTAGTATTCGGGGGAGGGCCAACGTCCTGACTTTC
>TRBV6-5|TRBD1|-|TRBJ2-5|15
CASSRTGIGGETQYF
TGTGCCAGCAGTCGGACAGGGATTGGTGGAGAGACCCAGTACTTC
>TRBV20-1|-|-|TRBJ1-2|15
CSARDPGVNTGGYTF
TGCAGTGCTAGAGATCCGGGTGTGAACACGGGGGGCTACACCTTC
>TRBV7-9|-|-|TRBJ1-4|16
CASSFVGLANNEKLFF
TGTGCCAGCAGCTTTGTGGGACTAGCGAACAATGAAAAACTGTTTTTT
>TRBV13|TRBD1|-|TRBJ1-5|14
CASSLGQGLRPQHF
TGTGCCAGCAGTTTGGGACAGGGCTTGAGACCCCAGCATTTT
>TRBV7-6|-|-|TRBJ2-5|16
CASSLTPTAREETQYF
TGTGCCAGCAGCTTAACCCCTACTGCGAGGGAAGAGACCCAGTACTTC
>TRBV10-2|-|many|TRBJ1-1|13
CASSESFNPEAFF
TGCGCCAGCAGTGAGTCGTTTAATCCTGAAGCTTTCTTT
>TRBV20-1|-|many|TRBJ2-7|15
CSARGPRAPDYEQYF
TGCAGTGCTAGAGGCCCTAGAGCACCTGACTACGAGCAGTACTTC
>TRBV6-1|TRBD1|many|TRBJ2-5|14
CAAISRDSQETQYF
TGTGCCGCCATCAGTCGGGACAGCCAAGAGACCCAGTACTTC
>TRBV5-1|TRBD1|many|TRBJ2-6|18
CASSSPGQGLPGANVLTF
TGCGCCAGCAGCTCACCGGGACAGGGTCTACCTGGGGCCAACGTCCTGACTTTC
>TRBV20-1|-|-|TRBJ1-1|23
CSAREDTTSGSGIEQFGNTEAFF
TGCAGTGCTAGAGAGGATACGACTAGCGGGAGCGGTATTGAGCAGTTCGGGAACACTGAAGCTTTCTTT
>TRBV7-2|TRBD1|once|TRBJ2-7|13
CASRTGTGDEQYF
TGTGCCAGCCGCACCGGGACAGGGGACGAGCAGTACTTC
>TRBV7-3|-|once|TRBJ1-6|17
CASSLSEDLKRGSPLHF
TGTGCCAGCAGCTTAAGCGAGGACCTGAAAAGGGGGTCACCCCTCCACTTT
>TRBV9|-|once|TRBJ2-6|14
CASSVEDWANVLTF
TGTGCCAGCAGCGTAGAGGACTGGGCCAACGTCCTGACTTTC
>TRBV7-9|TRBD2|few|TRBJ2-5|19
CASSFVLGTSGRPQETQYF
TGTGCCAGCAGCTTTGTATTAGGGACTAGCGGGAGGCCACAAGAGACCCAGTACTTC
>TRBV9|-|-|TRBJ1-5|14
CASSVAPGYQPQHF
TGTGCCAGCAGCGTAGCTCCGGGGTATCAGCCCCAGCATTTT
>TRBV7-2|TRBD1|many|TRBJ2-7|15
CASSQDRAFIYEQYF
TGTGCCAGCAGCCAAGACAGGGCTTTCATCTACGAGCAGTACTTC
>TRBV7-8|TRBD1|-|TRBJ1-5|16
CASSKRDSFSNQPQHF
TGTGCCAGCAGCAAAAGGGACAGCTTTAGCAATCAGCCCCAGCATTTT
>TRBV10-3|TRBD1|many|TRBJ1-1|14
CAIREGQGDTEAFF
TGTGCCATCAGGGAGGGACAGGGGGACACTGAAGCTTTCTTT
>TRBV27|TRBD2|few|TRBJ2-3|15
CASSSGGWSNQPQYF
TGTGCCAGCTCTTCGGGGGGATGGAGCAATCAGCCCCAGTATTTT
>TRBV10-3|-|-|TRBJ2-1|15
CAISPTGPTNNEQFF
TGTGCCATCAGTCCTACGGGCCCCACAAACAATGAGCAGTTCTTC
>TRBV19|TRBD2|many|TRBJ2-7|18
CASSIRPAGVGMGYEQYF
TGTGCCAGTAGTATACGCCCAGCGGGAGTAGGAATGGGGTACGAGCAGTACTTC
>TRBV11-1|-|-|TRBJ2-7|13
CASSVTEGDEQYF
TGTGCCAGCTCGGTGACAGAGGGGGACGAGCAGTACTTC
>TRBV29-1|TRBD1|once|TRBJ2-5|14
CSVGETGGAKTQYF
TGCAGCGTTGGAGAGACAGGGGGCGCTAAGACCCAGTACTTC
>TRBV20-1|TRBD1|-|TRBJ2-5|13
CSARQGSQETQYF
TGCAGCGCCCGACAGGGGTCCCAAGAGACCCAGTACTTC
>TRBV19|TRBD1|-|TRBJ1-6|15
CASTRRGQGSSPLHF
TGTGCCAGTACCCGGCGGGGACAGGGAAGTTCACCCCTCCACTTT